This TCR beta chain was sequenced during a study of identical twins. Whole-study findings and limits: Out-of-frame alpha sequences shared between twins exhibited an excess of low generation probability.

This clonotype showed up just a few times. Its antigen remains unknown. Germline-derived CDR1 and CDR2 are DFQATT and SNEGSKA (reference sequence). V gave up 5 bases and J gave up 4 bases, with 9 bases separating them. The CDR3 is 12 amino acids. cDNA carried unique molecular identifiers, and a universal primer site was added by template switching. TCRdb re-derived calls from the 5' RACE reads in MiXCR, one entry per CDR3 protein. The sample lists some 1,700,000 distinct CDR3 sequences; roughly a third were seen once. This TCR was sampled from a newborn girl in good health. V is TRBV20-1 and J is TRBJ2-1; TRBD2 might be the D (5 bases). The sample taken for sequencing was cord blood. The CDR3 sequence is CSAYLAYNEQFF. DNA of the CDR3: TGCAGTGCTTACCTAGCTTACAATGAGCAGTTCTTC.